One sample yielded the 4 T cell receptor beta chains listed below, sequenced in a study of T cells in narcolepsy. The repertoire was sequenced with immunoSEQ multiplex PCR; TCRdb's copy has only in-frame clones and lacks some. The sample has roughly 35,000 clones; over 80% are singletons. What was sequenced was memory (CD45RA-) CD4+ T cells from blood. The receptors derive from a human donor in good health.

The J gene is TRBJ2-7, the V gene TRBV28; 10 nucleotides line up with TRBD1. The CDR3 consists of 15 residues. The trim removed 1 base at V and 4 bases at J, leaving 4 bases unmatched. Germline CDR1 MDHEN, CDR2 SYDVKM. The CDR3 bases are TGTGCCAGCAGTTTATTGACAGGGGGCGGGTACGAGCAGTACTTC. Translation gives CASSLLTGGGYEQYF.

The rearrangement links TRBV18 to TRBJ2-7; TRBD1 matches at 10 bases. Germline V gives CDR1 KGHSH, CDR2 LQKENI. Losses at the gene ends were 3 bases for V and 6 bases for J; bases not matched to a gene: 5. This CDR3 comprises 14 residues. The CDR3 DNA reads as TGTGCCAGCTCACCCAAGGACAGGGGGACCGAGCAGTACTTC. This encodes CASSPKDRGTEQYF.

The rearrangement links TRBV29-1 to TRBJ2-2; the D is unclear. V lost 4 bases and J 7 bases, leaving 16 bases between the germline ends. This CDR3 is 14 amino acids long. The germline CDR1 and CDR2 sequences are SQVTM and ANQGSEA. CDR3 coding DNA: TGCAGCGTTGCGAAAACCAACAGTGGCGGGGAGCTGTTTTTT. Encoded protein: CSVAKTNSGGELFF.

J is TRBJ2-2 and V is TRBV5-4, with D tentatively TRBD1 (6 bases). CDR1 is SGHNT, CDR2 YYREEE, per germline (reference sequence). This CDR3 contains 16 residues. Trimming pared 4 bases from V and 5 bases from J, leaving 18 bases between. The CDR3 reads CASSVVGRGMTGELFF. CDR3 DNA sequence: TGTGCCAGCAGCGTGGTGGGCAGGGGTATGACCGGGGAGCTGTTTTTT.